This is a list of T cell receptor beta chains from one sample in a study of beta chain features in type 1 diabetes. Assay: immunoSEQ multiplex PCR; the TCRdb copy retains only in-frame clones and omits some. The repertoire has approximately 150,000 clones, 10% of them found once; the top ten carry roughly 1.4%. Material for sequencing was naive CD4+ T cells from blood. Source of these receptors: a man between 18 and 35 years old in good health. Each CDR3 is given with its conserved first and last residue. A D gene is named only where the DNA matches it firmly. Some rows have no size entry. The others give once, few or many, or a class for an expanded clone.

cdr3_length | clone_size | j_call | v_call | d_call | cdr3_nt | cdr3_aa
15 | NA | TRBJ2-7 | TRBV10-3 | NA | TGTGCCATCAGGAGGTCGGGAGTCGGGACCTACGAGCAGTACTTC | CAIRRSGVGTYEQYF
15 | NA | TRBJ1-4 | TRBV6-5 | TRBD1 | TGTGCCAGCAGGCAAACAGGGGTGTCTAATGAAAAACTGTTTTTT | CASRQTGVSNEKLFF
13 | NA | TRBJ2-5 | TRBV7-7 | NA | TGTGCCAGCAGCCAAATCCCCCAAGAGACCCAGTACTTC | CASSQIPQETQYF
17 | few | TRBJ1-4 | TRBV19 | TRBD1 | TGTGCCAGTAGCACGGGACAGGGGGTTGCAACTAATGAAAAACTGTTTTTT | CASSTGQGVATNEKLFF
14 | many | TRBJ1-5 | TRBV30 | NA | TGTGCCTGGAGCACCGGGGGAAGCAATCAGCCCCAGCATTTT | CAWSTGGSNQPQHF
15 | few | TRBJ2-1 | TRBV7-2 | NA | TGTGCCAGCCAACCCCCAGGGGGGACCTACAATGAGCAGTTCTTC | CASQPPGGTYNEQFF
14 | NA | TRBJ2-5 | TRBV18 | TRBD1 | TGTGCCAGCTCACCCGGGACAGTTCAAGAGACCCAGTACTTC | CASSPGTVQETQYF
13 | NA | TRBJ2-3 | TRBV29-1 | TRBD2 | TGCAGCGGCCGCGGGGGGGCGTTAGATACGCAGTATTTT | CSGRGGALDTQYF
16 | few | TRBJ2-1 | TRBV25-1 | TRBD2 | TGTGCCAGCAGTGAATATCTAAGCGGGGGGGCCGATGAGCAGTTCTTC | CASSEYLSGGADEQFF
11 | NA | TRBJ1-1 | TRBV5-1 | NA | TGCGCCAGCAGCTTGGGAGGGGAAGCTTTCTTT | CASSLGGEAFF
16 | few | TRBJ1-2 | TRBV28 | TRBD1 | TGTGCCAGCAGGACCATACAGGGGGCCGCCTCCTATGGCTACACCTTC | CASRTIQGAASYGYTF
14 | NA | TRBJ2-2 | TRBV6-1 | NA | TGTGCCAGCAGGTGGAGGGCTGACGCCGGGGAGCTGTTTTTT | CASRWRADAGELFF
16 | few | TRBJ2-3 | TRBV11-2 | TRBD1 | TGTGCCAGCAGCTCCGGGCCCGGGACAGGCCTTAATACGCAGTATTTT | CASSSGPGTGLNTQYF
13 | NA | TRBJ2-1 | TRBV7-9 | NA | TGTGCCACCACGGGGGGCAAAACAAATGAGCAGTTCTTC | CATTGGKTNEQFF
15 | few | TRBJ2-3 | TRBV5-1 | NA | TGCGCCAGCAGCTTCGGACAGGGAGGGGGCGATACGCAGTATTTT | CASSFGQGGGDTQYF
14 | NA | TRBJ2-7 | TRBV6-1 | TRBD1 | TGTGCCAGCAGTGACGGACAGGGCACCTACGAGCAGTACTTC | CASSDGQGTYEQYF
16 | many | TRBJ2-3 | TRBV4-1 | NA | TGCGCCAGCAGCCAAGATCCGGACAGAGCCACAGATACGCAGTATTTT | CASSQDPDRATDTQYF
16 | many | TRBJ2-1 | TRBV13 | NA | TGTGCCAGCAGCTCCCCCGGGTCTTCCTCCTACAATGAGCAGTTCTTC | CASSSPGSSSYNEQFF
16 | NA | TRBJ1-2 | TRBV7-9 | TRBD1 | TGTGCCAGCAGCTTAGCCGGGACAGATTCTAACTATGGCTACACCTTC | CASSLAGTDSNYGYTF
14 | few | TRBJ1-4 | TRBV30 | NA | TGTGCCTGGAGCGGCCAGGCAACTAATGAAAAACTGTTTTTT | CAWSGQATNEKLFF
13 | NA | TRBJ2-5 | TRBV5-4 | NA | TGTGCCAGCAGCGCGGCCGGTCAAGAGACCCAGTACTTC | CASSAAGQETQYF
14 | NA | TRBJ1-5 | TRBV6-1 | NA | TGTGCCCTTCGTCAGGGAGGTGGCAATCAGCCCCAGCATTTT | CALRQGGGNQPQHF
14 | few | TRBJ1-3 | TRBV5-1 | NA | TGCGCCAGCAGCTTGGGCGGATTTGGAAACACCATATATTTT | CASSLGGFGNTIYF
15 | NA | TRBJ2-5 | TRBV4-2 | TRBD2 | TGTGCCAGCAGTTCAACTAGCGGGGGGCCAGAGACCCAGTACTTC | CASSSTSGGPETQYF
14 | few | TRBJ1-2 | TRBV7-6 | NA | TGTGCCAGCAGCTCGAACGACAGATACTATGGCTACACCTTC | CASSSNDRYYGYTF
14 | many | TRBJ2-4 | TRBV4-3 | NA | TGCGCCAGCAGCCAAGAACTGGCCAAAAACATTCAGTACTTC | CASSQELAKNIQYF
15 | few | TRBJ2-5 | TRBV5-6 | TRBD1 | TGTGCCAGCAGCCTACAGGGGAATGATCAAGAGACCCAGTACTTC | CASSLQGNDQETQYF
15 | few | TRBJ2-3 | TRBV7-9 | NA | TGTGCCAGCAGCCAGGGGGGATTGGGAATAGATACGCAGTATTTT | CASSQGGLGIDTQYF
15 | few | TRBJ2-7 | TRBV30 | TRBD1 | TGTGCCTGGAGTGTATTGGGACAGGGGACCTACGAGCAGTACTTC | CAWSVLGQGTYEQYF
15 | NA | TRBJ2-5 | TRBV7-2 | TRBD1 | TGTGCCAGCAGCCCGCCCGGGACAGGGGTGCAGACCCAGTACTTC | CASSPPGTGVQTQYF
16 | few | TRBJ1-3 | TRBV13 | TRBD1 | TGTGCCAGCAGCGCCAACAGGGGCCGCTCTGGAAACACCATATATTTT | CASSANRGRSGNTIYF
15 | few | TRBJ2-7 | TRBV18 | NA | TGTGCCAGCTCACCACCCGCGACAGGCTCCTACGAGCAGTACTTC | CASSPPATGSYEQYF
17 | few | TRBJ2-7 | TRBV5-1 | TRBD1 | TGCGCCAGCAGCCAGAGATCGACAGGGGAAGTATCCATCGAGCAGTACTTC | CASSQRSTGEVSIEQYF
16 | few | TRBJ2-7 | TRBV10-3 | NA | TGTGCCATCAGTGAGTCGTGGCAGGGGACGACCTACGAGCAGTACTTC | CAISESWQGTTYEQYF
15 | few | TRBJ2-3 | TRBV4-2 | NA | TGTGCCAGCAGCCAAACAGGGTTCGACACAGATACGCAGTATTTT | CASSQTGFDTDTQYF
15 | many | TRBJ2-4 | TRBV7-2 | NA | TGTGCCAGCAGCTCTGCGGGGGCTGGCAAAAACATTCAGTACTTC | CASSSAGAGKNIQYF
12 | NA | TRBJ1-1 | TRBV30 | TRBD1 | TGTGCCTGGAAGACAGGGGCCACTGAAGCTTTCTTT | CAWKTGATEAFF
17 | few | TRBJ1-5 | TRBV2 | TRBD1 | TGTGCCAGCAGAGGGGACAGGTTAACCGCCTCGAATCAGCCCCAGCATTTT | CASRGDRLTASNQPQHF
16 | NA | TRBJ2-7 | TRBV4-3 | TRBD2 | TGCGCCAGCAGCCAGGCTCTAGCGGGGATTAATTACGAGCAGTACTTC | CASSQALAGINYEQYF
15 | NA | TRBJ1-5 | TRBV7-2 | NA | TGTGCCAGCAGCTTACAGGGGACTAGCAATCAGCCCCAGCATTTT | CASSLQGTSNQPQHF
19 | few | TRBJ2-1 | TRBV19 | TRBD2 | TGTGCCAGTAGGGCGCTCCTTGGGAGCGGGGGGGCTTCCTACAATGAGCAGTTCTTC | CASRALLGSGGASYNEQFF